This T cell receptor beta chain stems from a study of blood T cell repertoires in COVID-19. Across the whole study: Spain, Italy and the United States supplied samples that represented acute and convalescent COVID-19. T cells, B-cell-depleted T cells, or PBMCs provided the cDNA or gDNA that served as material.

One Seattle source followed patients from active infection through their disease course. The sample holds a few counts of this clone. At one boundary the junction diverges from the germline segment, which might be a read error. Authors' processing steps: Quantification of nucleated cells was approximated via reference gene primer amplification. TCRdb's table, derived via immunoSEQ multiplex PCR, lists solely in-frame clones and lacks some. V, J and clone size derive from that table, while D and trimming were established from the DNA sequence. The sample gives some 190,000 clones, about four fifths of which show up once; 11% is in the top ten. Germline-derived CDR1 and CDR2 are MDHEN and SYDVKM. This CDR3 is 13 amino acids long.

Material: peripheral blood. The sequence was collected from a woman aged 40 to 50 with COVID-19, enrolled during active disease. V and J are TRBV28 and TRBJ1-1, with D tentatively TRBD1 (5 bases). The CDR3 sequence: CASTRSGNAEAFF. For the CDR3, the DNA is TGTGCCAGCACCAGATCAGGGAACGCTGAAGCTTTCTTT.